A single sample is the source of the 17 T cell receptor beta chains below, sequenced in a study of cytomegalovirus exposure and HLA in healthy donors. The study ran its PCR with 60 Vbeta and 13 Jbeta primers. Method: immunoSEQ multiplex PCR; TCRdb's copy keeps in-frame clones and lacks some. The sample data list 100,000 to 150,000 clones. The specimen was PBMCs. Receptors originate from a young man in good health and CMV-seronegative.

The J gene is TRBJ2-6, the V gene TRBV6-4, with 7 bases identical to TRBD1. V lost 4 bases, J lost 2 bases, and 2 bases stayed unmatched. CDR1 MRHNA and CDR2 SNTAGT come from the germline V gene. The CDR3 is made up of 15 amino acids. CDR3 DNA: TGTGCCAGCAGTGGGACAGGTGCTGGGGCCAACGTCCTGACTTTC. Protein: CASSGTGAGANVLTF.

The chain has TRBV5-1 and TRBJ2-3; TRBD2 is a possible D gene (6 bases). CDR1 and CDR2 (germline): SGHRS, YFSETQ. The CDR3 length is 15 residues. V was shortened by 7 bases and J by 4 bases, with 19 bases between the two germline ends. The CDR3 DNA sequence: TGCGCCAGCGGCCTGGGGTCGGGAGTCGCAGATACGCAGTATTTT. Protein sequence: CASGLGSGVADTQYF. Full variable domain (remainder filled in from reference TRBV5-1 and TRBJ2-3): KAGVTQTPRYLIKTRGQQVTLSCSPISGHRSVSWYQQTPGQGLQFLFEYFSETQRNKGNFPGRFSGRQFSNSRSEMNVSTLELGDSALYLCASGLGSGVADTQYFGPGTRLTVL.

The rearrangement uses TRBV19 and TRBJ2-7, with D hard to call. Per the germline V gene, CDR1 is LNHDA and CDR2 is SQIVND (reference sequence). V was clipped by 3 bases and J by 1 base, with 10 bases between them. There are 14 residues in the CDR3. The CDR3 region has the DNA TGTGCCAGTAGTATCGGCGGAGCTTCCTACGAGCAGTACTTC. Its protein product is CASSIGGASYEQYF.

The chain carries TRBV4-1 and TRBJ2-5; D unresolved. Trimming pared 1 base from V and 4 bases from J, leaving 7 bases between. The CDR3 runs 13 residues. Germline-derived CDR1 and CDR2 are MGHRA and YSYEKL. As DNA, the CDR3 is TGCGCCAGCAGCCAAGGCATTAGAGAGACCCAGTACTTC. It yields the protein CASSQGIRETQYF.

This sequence joins TRBV30 and TRBJ2-5; a possible D gene is TRBD1 (6 bases). This CDR3 is built from 13 residues. V was trimmed by 7 bases and J by 10 bases, leaving 22 bases between them. Germline V gene sequence: CDR1 GTSNPN, CDR2 SVGIG (reference sequence). CDR3 residues: CALTTGLSSSQYF. For the CDR3, the DNA is TGTGCCTTGACGACAGGTTTAAGTAGTAGCCAGTACTTC.

The chain has TRBV7-2 and TRBJ2-2; D possibly corresponds to TRBD2 (5 bases). The V end was cut by 5 bases, the J end by 6 bases, with 16 bases between. The germline CDR1 and CDR2 sequences are SGHTA and FQGNSA. The CDR3 is made up of 15 amino acids. Here the CDR3 reads CASSLGGRAAGELFF. DNA of the CDR3: TGTGCCAGCAGCCTAGGTGGGCGGGCCGCCGGGGAGCTGTTTTTT.

The CDR3 region is CAIMDPGLFYEQYF. The CDR3 region has the DNA TGTGCCATCATGGATCCGGGACTCTTCTACGAGCAGTACTTC. The chain recombines TRBV10-3 with TRBJ2-7, with D perhaps TRBD2 (6 bases). The CDR3 is made up of 14 amino acids. Germline CDR1 and CDR2: ENHRY and SYGVKD. With 7 bases removed from V and 3 bases from J, the gap between germline ends came to 16 bases.

This chain uses TRBV5-4 with TRBJ1-2; 7 bases map to TRBD1. The germline CDR1 and CDR2 sequences are SGHNT and YYREEE (reference sequence). There are 15 residues in the CDR3. J gave up 2 bases and V 4 bases, and 8 bases lay outside the gene matches. The CDR3 is CASSVPEGQNYGYTF. The DNA for the CDR3 is TGTGCCAGCAGCGTACCGGAGGGACAGAACTATGGCTACACCTTC.

The V call is TRBV9, the J call TRBJ2-1, with 8 bases matching TRBD1. Germline assignment: CDR1 SGDLS and CDR2 YYNGEE. The CDR3 consists of 14 residues. V shed 4 bases and J 8 bases; nucleotides not matched to a gene: 8. For the CDR3, the DNA is TGTGCCAGCAGCCCATGGGACAGGAGCGATGAGCAGTTCTTC. It codes for CASSPWDRSDEQFF.

In DNA, the CDR3 is TGTGCCTGGAGTATCGGACTAGCGGGTACAGATACGCAGTATTTT. Translated: CAWSIGLAGTDTQYF. This sequence joins TRBV30 and TRBJ2-3; 11 bases are a match to TRBD2. The germline CDR1 and CDR2 sequences are GTSNPN and SVGIG (reference sequence). CDR3 length equals 15 residues. The trim removed 2 bases at V and 3 bases at J, leaving 4 bases unmatched. The full variable domain, in which reference TRBV30 and TRBJ2-3 provide the parts outside the CDR3, is SQTIHQWPATLVQPVGSPLSLECTVEGTSNPNLYWYRQAAGRGLQLLFYSVGIGQISSEVPQNLSASRPQDRQFILSSKKLLLSDSGFYLCAWSIGLAGTDTQYFGPGTRLTVL.

The rearrangement joins TRBV29-1 to TRBJ1-5; unclear D gene. Germline CDR1 and CDR2: SQVTM and ANQGSEA. Trimming pared 7 bases from V and 6 bases from J, leaving 13 bases between. This CDR3 region has 12 residues. This CDR3 is CSATITGQPQHF. The CDR3, as DNA: TGCAGCGCCACAATCACGGGTCAGCCCCAGCATTTT.

The chain links TRBV30 to TRBJ1-6; D remains ambiguous. The length of the CDR3 is 15 residues. Germline values: CDR1 GTSNPN, CDR2 SVGIG (reference sequence). Trimming took 0 bases from V and 10 from J, leaving 16 bases between them. CDR3 nucleotides: TGTGCCTGGAGTGTACGGAGGTCCCGAGAATCACCCCTCCACTTT. This codes for CAWSVRRSRESPLHF.

The rearrangement uses TRBV5-6 and TRBJ1-2; D is undetermined. The CDR3 covers 13 residues. The germline gives CDR1 SGHDT, CDR2 YYEEEE. V dropped 3 bases and J dropped 8 bases, with 14 bases sitting between them. The CDR3 region has the DNA TGTGCCAGCAGCTCGACACCTTCCGGAGGCTACACCTTC. It specifies CASSSTPSGGYTF.

The gene calls are TRBV30 and TRBJ2-1; D remains unclear. The germline gives CDR1 GTSNPN, CDR2 SVGIG (reference sequence). The CDR3 is made up of 13 amino acids. V was trimmed by 2 bases and J by 6 bases, leaving 11 bases between them. The CDR3 loop reads CAWSPTLINEQFF. In nucleotides, the CDR3 is TGTGCCTGGAGTCCTACCCTTATCAATGAGCAGTTCTTC.

The chain employs TRBV30 and TRBJ2-3; tentative D call: TRBD2 (6 bases). With 0 bases removed from V and 5 bases from J, the gap between germline ends came to 9 bases. The CDR3 is 13 amino acids. Germline assignment: CDR1 GTSNPN and CDR2 SVGIG (reference sequence). CDR3: CAWSVLGGDTQYF. The CDR3 DNA follows: TGTGCCTGGAGTGTATTGGGGGGAGATACGCAGTATTTT.

The chain couples TRBV5-1 to TRBJ1-3; 9 nucleotides align to TRBD1. CDR1 and CDR2 from the germline V gene are SGHRS and YFSETQ. The CDR3 spans 19 residues. The V gene end was trimmed by 4 bases and the J gene end by 4 bases; junction bases not matched to a gene: 18. For the CDR3, the DNA is TGCGCCAGCAGCGAATGGCCGGGACAGGGTAACGATAAAGGAAACACCATATATTTT. It is translated as CASSEWPGQGNDKGNTIYF.

The J gene is TRBJ1-4, the V gene TRBV29-1, with TRBD1 identical over 7 bases. The CDR3 covers 13 residues. CDR1 and CDR2 from the germline V gene are SQVTM and ANQGSEA. V was clipped by 7 bases and J by 3 bases; unmatched bases: 5. In DNA, the CDR3 is TGCAGCGGCTTAACAGGGGCTAATGAAAAACTGTTTTTT. It translates to CSGLTGANEKLFF. Together with reference TRBV29-1 and TRBJ1-4, the CDR3 gives the full variable domain: SAVISQKPSRDICQRGTSLTIQCQVDSQVTMMFWYRQQPGQSLTLIATANQGSEATYESGFVIDKFPISRPNLTFSTLTVSNMSPEDSSIYLCSGLTGANEKLFFGSGTQLSVL.